This T cell receptor beta chain was identified in a study of CD8+CD57+ T cells in acquired aplastic anemia. About the research overall: DNA from sorted CD4+ and CD8+ cells averaged around 3.2 ug.

The CDR3 is made up of 16 amino acids. V dropped 5 bases and J dropped 7; count of bases not matched to a gene: 11. Germline V gives CDR1 SGHTA, CDR2 FQGNSA. Note on this clonotype: Its cognate antigen is unknown.

Study results and limitations: For CD8+ Simpson's diversity, patients and controls showed no significant difference. It was found that twenty-nine CD8+ CDR3 sequences were shared between patients and controls.

The template for TCR beta VDJ and CDR3 sequence profiling was genomic DNA. TCRdb reprocessed the reads with MiXCR, giving one entry per CDR3 protein. The table has around 200,000 distinct CDR3 sequences, almost 50% seen once. Patients chosen for sequencing had shown CD8+CD57+ cell expansion by flow cytometry. Blood came from patients not yet given any therapy. The rearrangement joins TRBV7-2 to TRBJ1-5; 10 positions match TRBD1. Sequences were obtained from sorted CD4+, CD8+, or CD8+CD57+ T cells (not recorded which) from PBMCs. The clonotype comes from a human donor with aplastic anemia. The CDR3 DNA sequence: TGTGCCAGCAGCCGGGCCCGGGACAGGGGAGGACAGCCCCAGCATTTT. It translates to CASSRARDRGGQPQHF.